These 27 T cell receptor beta chains share one sample of origin, sequenced in a study of T-cell memory formation after mild COVID-19. One entry per CDR3 protein results from TCRdb running MiXCR on the 5' RACE reads. Seen here are roughly 350,000 distinct CDR3 sequences, over 25% observed once, and the top ten hold 13%. Sequencing was performed on PBMCs or a T cell subset sorted from them (not recorded which). Source of these receptors: an adult woman who had mild COVID-19 (a few samples of this study predate the infection). Cell type and time point are not known.

This clonotype was detected only a few times. The rearrangement joins TRBV9 to TRBJ2-7, with 7 bases matching TRBD1. Germline trimming cut 4 bases from V and 0 bases from J; bases unmatched to any gene: 7. In germline, CDR1 is SGDLS, CDR2 YYNGEE. The CDR3 contains 15 residues. The CDR3 region has the DNA TGTGCCAGCAGCACAGGGACAGTTAGCTCCTACGAGCAGTACTTC. It translates to CASSTGTVSSYEQYF.

This clonotype was counted ten times or more. The rearrangement uses TRBV7-3 and TRBJ2-3; no clear D. Trimming took off 4 bases at V and 2 bases at J, with 19 bases between the two ends. This CDR3 is 17 amino acids long. Germline V lookup: CDR1 SGHTA, CDR2 FQGTGA. CDR3 loop: CASSSRGSPSYTDTQYF. CDR3 nucleotides: TGTGCCAGCAGCTCTCGAGGCTCCCCGTCCTACACAGATACGCAGTATTTT.

This clonotype appeared a few times. This chain joins TRBV5-1 and TRBJ2-7; 7 nucleotides line up with TRBD2. The germline gives CDR1 SGHRS, CDR2 YFSETQ. This CDR3 has 14 residues. The J segment lost 6 bases and the V segment lost 3 bases, leaving 9 bases of the junction unmatched. The CDR3 DNA reads as TGCGCCAGCAGCTCCCGTCAGACTAGCCTCGAGCAGTACTTC. It codes for CASSSRQTSLEQYF.

This clonotype occurred a few times. The genes are TRBV12-3 or TRBV12-4 and TRBJ2-1; TRBD2 agrees at 7 bases. The CDR3 loop spans 13 amino acids. V was clipped by 6 bases and J by 9 bases; unmatched bases: 8. The CDR3 coding sequence is TGTGCCAGCAGCCAATTTTGGGGGGGTGAGCAGTTCTTC. It codes for CASSQFWGGEQFF.

The J gene is TRBJ2-2, the V gene TRBV28; perhaps TRBD2 as D (5 bases). This CDR3 spans 13 amino acids. V lost 10 bases and J lost 3, with 12 bases in between. Germline loops: CDR1 MDHEN, CDR2 SYDVKM. CDR3 nucleotides: TGTGCCACCCGGGGTGGCGACACCGGGGAGCTGTTTTTT. Amino acid sequence: CATRGGDTGELFF.

V usage is TRBV7-6 and J usage is TRBJ2-7, with 8 bases matching TRBD1. The germline V gene encodes CDR1 SGHVS and CDR2 FNYEAQ. This CDR3 comprises 19 residues. V shed 2 bases and J 0 bases; nucleotides not matched to a gene: 15. The CDR3 is CASSLWPRGRRGPSYEQYF. The CDR3 nucleotides are TGTGCCAGCAGCTTATGGCCCAGGGGGCGGCGAGGCCCCTCCTACGAGCAGTACTTC.

This clonotype was counted a few times. V gene TRBV27 combines with J gene TRBJ2-1; 7 bases map to TRBD2. The J segment lost 1 base and the V segment lost 7 bases, leaving 10 bases of the junction unmatched. The germline gives CDR1 MNHEY, CDR2 SMNVEV (reference sequence). The CDR3 spans 16 residues. CDR3: CASTTGGGSSYNEQFF. The CDR3 nucleotides read TGTGCCAGCACCACGGGGGGAGGGAGTTCCTACAATGAGCAGTTCTTC.

There are many counts of this clonotype. This chain links TRBV12-3 or TRBV12-4 with TRBJ1-2, with 9 bases fitting TRBD1. V dropped 4 bases and J dropped 5; count of bases not matched to a gene: 5. The CDR3 spans 14 residues. DNA of the CDR3: TGTGCCAGCAGTTCGGACAGGGGAGGGTATGGCTACACCTTC. This codes for CASSSDRGGYGYTF.

The table lists this clonotype with many counts. The chain couples TRBV2 to TRBJ2-3; D uncertain. The CDR3 is made up of 14 amino acids. Trimming removed 8 bases at V and 2 bases at J, with 14 bases between. CDR1 is SNHLY and CDR2 is FYNNEI in the germline V gene. The CDR3 loop is CASLARLPTDTQYF. The CDR3 region has the DNA TGTGCCAGCTTAGCCCGCCTTCCCACAGATACGCAGTATTTT. Combining the CDR3 with reference TRBV2 and TRBJ2-3 gives the whole variable domain EPEVTQTPSHQVTQMGQEVILRCVPISNHLYFYWYRQILGQKVEFLVSFYNNEISEKSEIFDDQFSVERPDGSNFTLKIRSTKLEDSAMYFCASLARLPTDTQYFGPGTRLTVL.

The V gene is TRBV7-9, the J gene TRBJ2-7; D remains unclear. V lost 2 bases, J lost 5 bases, and 13 bases lay in between. CDR1 SEHNR and CDR2 FQNEAQ come from the germline V gene (reference sequence). The CDR3 totals 14 residues. The CDR3 protein is CASSLRFGLHEQYF. Here the CDR3 DNA reads TGTGCCAGCAGCTTACGGTTTGGTTTGCACGAGCAGTACTTC. Full variable domain (remainder filled in from reference TRBV7-9 and TRBJ2-7): DTGVSQNPRHKITKRGQNVTFRCDPISEHNRLYWYRQTLGQGPEFLTYFQNEAQLEKSRLLSDRFSAERPKGSFSTLEIQRTEQGDSAMYLCASSLRFGLHEQYFGPGTRLTVT.

This clonotype showed up just a few times. The genes are TRBV7-2 and TRBJ2-7; D gene unclear. The CDR3 covers 13 residues. CDR1 and CDR2 from the germline V gene are SGHTA and FQGNSA. The V and J ends lost 5 bases and 0 bases respectively, with 8 bases between them. This CDR3 reads CASSTDVSYEQYF. CDR3 DNA: TGTGCCAGCAGCACGGACGTCTCCTACGAGCAGTACTTC.

CDR3 DNA: TGTGCCAGCAGTCGTCCCGGGACGGACTCCTACGAGCAGTACTTC. This gives the protein CASSRPGTDSYEQYF. This sequence joins TRBV6-5 and TRBJ2-7; tentatively, D is TRBD1 or TRBD2 (5 bases each). CDR1 is MNHEY and CDR2 is SVGAGI in the germline V gene. This CDR3 is built from 15 residues. The V end lost 5 bases, the J end lost 0 bases, and 14 bases lay between the germline ends.

The chain uses TRBV19 and TRBJ2-5, with 8 bases matching TRBD2. This CDR3 has 15 residues. J was trimmed by 3 bases and V by 5 bases; bases with no gene match: 8. Per the germline V gene, CDR1 is LNHDA and CDR2 is SQIVND (reference sequence). CDR3 nucleotides: TGTGCCAGTAGTCCCCTAAAGACTAGCGAAGAGACCCAGTACTTC. It codes for CASSPLKTSEETQYF.

V is TRBV9 and J is TRBJ2-1; weak D call: TRBD2 (5 bases). Trimming removed 0 bases at V and 5 bases at J, with 12 bases between. Germline CDR1 SGDLS, CDR2 YYNGEE. The length of the CDR3 is 15 residues. Here the CDR3 reads CASSVDGMSHNEQFF. The CDR3 bases are TGTGCCAGCAGCGTAGACGGGATGTCCCACAATGAGCAGTTCTTC.

The chain has TRBV29-1 and TRBJ2-5; 9 nucleotides align to TRBD1. CDR3 length: 15 amino acids. V was pared by 2 bases and J by 5 bases, with 9 bases of the junction left unmatched. From germline, CDR1 is SQVTM and CDR2 ANQGSEA. The CDR3 sequence is CSVESPGQGWETQYF. The CDR3 nucleotides are TGCAGCGTTGAATCCCCGGGACAGGGATGGGAGACCCAGTACTTC.

In this sample, this clonotype turned up a few times. This rearrangement joins TRBV7-9 to TRBJ2-4, with TRBD1 as a possible D gene (5 bases). Trimming stripped 3 bases from V and 4 bases from J, with 22 bases between. The CDR3 consists of 18 residues. Germline V gene data show CDR1 as SEHNR and CDR2 as FQNEAQ (reference sequence). The CDR3 loop is CASSFSRTNLALKNIQYF. Written as DNA, the CDR3 is TGTGCCAGCAGCTTTAGTCGGACAAACTTGGCCCTTAAAAACATTCAGTACTTC.

This clonotype was detected only a few times. The chain employs TRBV6-1 and TRBJ2-7; TRBD2 is a possible D gene (6 bases). The CDR3 loop spans 13 amino acids. Germline V gene lookup returns CDR1 MNHNS and CDR2 SASEGT. V was cut by 10 bases and J by 4 bases, with 17 bases left in between. The CDR3 region has the DNA TGTGCCACGCGGCAAGGAGGGAAGTACGAGCAGTACTTC. Encoded protein: CATRQGGKYEQYF.

The gene calls are TRBV24-1 and TRBJ2-3; 7 bases line up with TRBD2. CDR1 KGHDR and CDR2 SFDVKD come from the germline V gene. CDR3 length: 15 amino acids. V lost 5 bases and J lost 2; bases outside the gene matches: 6. The CDR3 DNA reads as TGTGCCACCAGTGCCCTGACTAGCACCACAGATACGCAGTATTTT. This gives the protein CATSALTSTTDTQYF.

The sample holds a few counts of this clonotype. This rearrangement joins TRBV30 to TRBJ2-2, with a possible D match to TRBD2 (5 bases). V dropped 0 bases and J dropped 1 base, with 12 bases sitting between them. Germline V gene data show CDR1 as GTSNPN and CDR2 as SVGIG (reference sequence). The CDR3 length is 16 residues. DNA of the CDR3: TGTGCCTGGAGTGTAGGCCTAGCTGTGAACACCGGGGAGCTGTTTTTT. This translates into CAWSVGLAVNTGELFF.

This clonotype has a handful of counts. The rearrangement uses TRBV15 and TRBJ1-5, with D unclear. V gave up 3 bases and J gave up 3 bases, with 15 bases separating them. There are 16 residues in the CDR3. Germline CDR1 LNHNV, CDR2 YYDKDF (reference sequence). DNA of the CDR3: TGTGCCACCAGCAGGCCTCCGAGCAGGTACAATCAGCCCCAGCATTTT. This gives the protein CATSRPPSRYNQPQHF.

This chain links TRBV18 with TRBJ2-3, with D perhaps TRBD2 (5 bases). This CDR3 is 20 amino acids long. V shed 3 bases and J shed 0 bases, with 25 bases lying between them. Germline assignment: CDR1 KGHSH and CDR2 LQKENI. The DNA of the CDR3 is TGTGCCAGCTCACCGCAAAGCAAGGGTCGGGGTTTCGCCAGCACAGATACGCAGTATTTT. Translating gives CASSPQSKGRGFASTDTQYF.

This clonotype was recorded a few times. J is TRBJ2-3 and V is TRBV30; a possible D gene is TRBD2 (5 bases). Germline V gives CDR1 GTSNPN, CDR2 SVGIG (reference sequence). Between the trimmed V and J ends, which lost 4 bases and 5 bases, there was a span of 16 bases. The CDR3 consists of 14 residues. The CDR3 is CAWTPIQAGDTQYF. The CDR3 DNA reads TGTGCCTGGACCCCAATTCAGGCGGGAGATACGCAGTATTTT.

The genes are TRBV15 and TRBJ2-7; D might be TRBD2 (5 bases). The ends were cut back, 1 base at V and 4 bases at J, with 20 bases in the middle. The CDR3 runs 17 residues. Germline-derived CDR1 and CDR2 are LNHNV and YYDKDF (reference sequence). Here the CDR3 DNA reads TGTGCCACCAGCAGAGCCCACCTTCGGGGAAACGGGTACGAGCAGTACTTC. Amino acids: CATSRAHLRGNGYEQYF.

V is TRBV6-2 or TRBV6-3 and J is TRBJ2-7, with a possible D match to TRBD2 (6 bases). Germline CDR1 MNHEY, CDR2 SVGEGT. The V end lost 2 bases, the J end lost 9 bases, and 14 bases lay between the germline ends. This CDR3 region has 13 residues. The CDR3 DNA follows: TGTGCCAGCAGTTACGGGGAGGCAGCAGGGCAGTACTTC. Translated: CASSYGEAAGQYF.

The J gene is TRBJ2-1, the V gene TRBV7-6; 9 bases line up with TRBD1. Trimming cost V 0 bases and J 15 bases; bases outside gene matches: 3. CDR3 size: 12 residues. CDR1 is SGHVS and CDR2 is FNYEAQ in the germline V gene. The CDR3 nucleotides read TGTGCCAGCAGCTTAGCTGGGACAGGGTTGTTCTTC. This encodes CASSLAGTGLFF.

This chain connects TRBV23-1 to TRBJ2-1, with 7 bases aligning to TRBD1. TRBV23-1 is known as an ORF, though its function is uncertain. V lost 0 bases and J lost 4; bases outside the gene matches: 12. This CDR3 has 18 amino acids. CDR3 sequence: CASSQSPTGQSGYNEQFF. Written as DNA, the CDR3 is TGCGCCAGCAGTCAATCTCCGACAGGGCAAAGTGGATACAATGAGCAGTTCTTC.

The gene calls are TRBV4-2 and TRBJ2-7; 8 positions agree with TRBD1. The germline V gene encodes CDR1 LGHNA and CDR2 YNFKEQ. This CDR3 has 16 amino acids. V lost 2 bases and J lost 4; bases outside the gene matches: 10. The CDR3 sequence: CASSQLAGQGIYEQYF. The CDR3 region has the DNA TGTGCCAGCAGCCAACTCGCTGGACAGGGTATATACGAGCAGTACTTC.